These 17 T cell receptor beta chains share one sample of origin, sequenced in a study of T-cell memory formation after mild COVID-19. TCRdb re-called the 5' RACE reads through MiXCR, storing one row per CDR3 protein. The sample shows hundreds of thousands of distinct CDR3 sequences, roughly 17% of them seen only once. Material: PBMCs or a T cell subset sorted from them (not recorded which). The receptors originated from an adult woman who had mild COVID-19 (a few samples of this study predate the infection). Cell type and time point are not known.

This chain joins TRBV10-3 and TRBJ2-3, with TRBD2 as a possible D gene (5 bases). CDR1 is ENHRY and CDR2 is SYGVKD in the germline V gene. The CDR3 has 15 residues. The V end lost 3 bases, the J end lost 2 bases, and 12 bases lay between the germline ends. CDR3 DNA: TGTGCCATCAGTGACCCCCGGGGAGTCACAGATACGCAGTATTTT. As protein: CAISDPRGVTDTQYF.

The chain uses TRBV9 and TRBJ1-1; D is uncertain. Germline V gene data show CDR1 as SGDLS and CDR2 as YYNGEE. V was clipped by 4 bases and J by 8 bases, with 9 bases between them. This CDR3 region has 11 residues. CDR3 region: CASSHEWEAFF. The CDR3 nucleotides read TGTGCCAGCAGCCACGAGTGGGAAGCTTTCTTT. Based on the CDR3 plus reference TRBV9 and TRBJ1-1, the full variable domain is DSGVTQTPKHLITATGQRVTLRCSPRSGDLSVYWYQQSLDQGLQFLIQYYNGEERAKGNILERFSAQQFPDLHSELNLSSLELGDSALYFCASSHEWEAFFGQGTRLTVV.

This chain uses TRBV6-6 with TRBJ2-5, with a tentative D call TRBD1 (6 bases). The CDR3 covers 13 residues. Germline V gene data show CDR1 as MNHNY and CDR2 as SVGAGI (reference sequence). Trimming took 5 bases from V and 2 from J, leaving 9 bases between them. The CDR3 bases are TGTGCCAGCAGTACAGGGAGACAAGAGACCCAGTACTTC. Amino acids: CASSTGRQETQYF.

This chain connects TRBV7-2 to TRBJ2-1; 9 bases align to TRBD2. The germline gives CDR1 SGHTA, CDR2 FQGNSA. J lost 6 bases, V lost 5 bases, and 11 bases had no gene match. CDR3 length: 16 amino acids. In DNA form, the CDR3 reads TGTGCCAGCAGCACCCCTGGGCGGGAGGGAGGCAATGAGCAGTTCTTC. Protein sequence: CASSTPGREGGNEQFF.

This rearrangement joins TRBV9 to TRBJ2-1; TRBD1 matches at 8 bases. The ends lost 0 bases at V and 6 bases at J; junction bases unmatched: 5. Germline V gene lookup returns CDR1 SGDLS and CDR2 YYNGEE. The CDR3 runs 15 residues. In nucleotides, the CDR3 is TGTGCCAGCAGCGTAGAGGGACAGGCGCTCAATGAGCAGTTCTTC. Protein product: CASSVEGQALNEQFF.

This chain links TRBV6-5 with TRBJ2-5; 8 nucleotides agree with TRBD2. CDR1 is MNHEY, CDR2 SVGAGI, per germline. J gave up 3 bases and V 0 bases, and 9 bases lay outside the gene matches. The CDR3 covers 17 residues. CDR3 bases: TGTGCCAGCAGTTACTCCCTCCCGGGGGGACTAGAAGAGACCCAGTACTTC. Its translation is CASSYSLPGGLEETQYF.

This clonotype was recorded at least ten times. The V gene is TRBV12-5, the J gene TRBJ2-2; 8 positions agree with TRBD1. After removal of 2 bases from V and 5 bases from J, the junction contained 7 bases not matched to a gene. The CDR3 is 16 residues long. The germline CDR1 and CDR2 sequences are LGHNT and FRNRAP. The CDR3 region is CASGLRTGHVTGELFF. In DNA form, the CDR3 reads TGTGCTAGTGGTTTGCGGACAGGGCATGTTACCGGGGAGCTGTTTTTT.

This clonotype was found a few times. The chain uses TRBV14 and TRBJ2-1, with D tentatively TRBD2 (5 bases). Trimming took 3 bases from V and 8 from J, leaving 14 bases between them. The CDR3 is 14 residues long. From germline, CDR1 is SGHDN and CDR2 FVKESK. The CDR3 loop reads CASSQWFGGDEQFF. The CDR3 region has the DNA TGTGCCAGCAGCCAGTGGTTCGGAGGCGATGAGCAGTTCTTC.

This clonotype was recorded at least ten times. The chain recombines TRBV3-1 with TRBJ2-3; 8 bases line up with TRBD2. The CDR3 length is 15 residues. Germline CDR1 is LGHDT and CDR2 is YNNKEL (reference sequence). The V gene end was trimmed by 4 bases and the J gene end by 2 bases; junction bases not matched to a gene: 5. The CDR3 DNA sequence: TGTGCCAGCAGCCCAATAGCGGGAAACACAGATACGCAGTATTTT. Translation gives CASSPIAGNTDTQYF.

The DNA for the CDR3 is TGTGCCAGTAGTATGGATACAGGGAACCTCTATGGCTACACCTTC. It yields the protein CASSMDTGNLYGYTF. The genes are TRBV19 and TRBJ1-2; TRBD1 might be the D (6 bases). The CDR3 has 15 amino acids. Germline V gene data show CDR1 as LNHDA and CDR2 as SQIVND (reference sequence). The ends were cut back, 3 bases at V and 4 bases at J, with 15 bases in the middle.

This clonotype was recorded many times. The rearrangement links TRBV3-1 to TRBJ2-1; either TRBD1 or TRBD2 may fit D (6 bases each). There are 15 residues in the CDR3. CDR1 and CDR2 (germline): LGHDT, YNNKEL (reference sequence). V was pared by 0 bases and J by 2 bases, with 8 bases between. CDR3 amino acids: CASSQDRGPYNEQFF. Written as DNA, the CDR3 is TGTGCCAGCAGCCAAGATCGGGGGCCCTACAATGAGCAGTTCTTC.

The DNA of the CDR3 is TGTGCCAGCAGTAGTCTGTACAGGAGAAACTATGGCTACACCTTC. It codes for CASSSLYRRNYGYTF. V usage is TRBV27 and J usage is TRBJ1-2, with D possibly being TRBD1 (5 bases). The CDR3 has 15 residues. The V end was cut by 5 bases, the J end by 2 bases, with 15 bases between. CDR1 is MNHEY and CDR2 is SMNVEV in the germline V gene (reference sequence).

This clonotype was seen a few times. The CDR3 DNA sequence: TGTGCCACTACGACAGGGGGCCGCACCGGGGAGCTGTTTTTT. Translated: CATTTGGRTGELFF. V and J are TRBV6-2 or TRBV6-3 and TRBJ2-2, with 10 bases aligning to TRBD1. Losses at the gene ends were 10 bases for V and 4 bases for J; bases not matched to a gene: 6. Per germline, CDR1 MNHEY and CDR2 SVGEGT. The CDR3 consists of 14 residues.

CDR3 residues: CASSDGGGTEAFF. The CDR3 region has the DNA TGTGCCAGCAGCGACGGGGGCGGCACTGAAGCTTTCTTT. This sequence joins TRBV7-6 and TRBJ1-1; D is perhaps TRBD1 (6 bases). The CDR3 is made up of 13 amino acids. Per germline, CDR1 SGHVS and CDR2 FNYEAQ. The germline V and J ends were trimmed by 5 bases and 4 bases, with 11 bases remaining between them.

This clonotype was counted only a few times. The junction departs from germline at one end; a sequencing error may be responsible. The chain joins TRBV7-7 to TRBJ2-7; 10 positions agree with TRBD1. The CDR3 totals 15 residues. Per germline, CDR1 SSHAT and CDR2 FNYEAQ (reference sequence). This chain's CDR3 is CASSLSMTGGDEQYF. As DNA, the CDR3 is TGTGCTAGCAGCCTGTCCATGACAGGGGGCGACGAGCAGTACTTC.

This clonotype was found a few times. The chain carries TRBV6-5 and TRBJ2-7; D is undetermined. Trimming removed 5 bases from V and 3 bases from J, with 20 bases in between. CDR1 and CDR2 from the germline V gene are MNHEY and SVGAGI. The CDR3 totals 16 residues. The CDR3 DNA reads TGTGCCAGCAGTCCTTCGTGGGATACAACCAACTACGAGCAGTACTTC. Protein product: CASSPSWDTTNYEQYF.

This clonotype occurred a few times. CDR3 amino acids: CASSEDSWVYGYTF. The CDR3, as DNA: TGCGCCAGCAGCGAGGACAGCTGGGTCTATGGCTACACCTTC. V and J are TRBV5-1 and TRBJ1-2; a weak D match, TRBD1 (6 bases). Germline V CDR1 and CDR2: SGHRS, YFSETQ. This CDR3 contains 14 residues. The V gene lost 4 bases and the J gene lost 4 bases, with 14 bases spanning the gap.